This T cell receptor (beta chain) was captured by sequencing in a study of beta chain features in type 1 diabetes (dated by TCRdb to 2016 to 2019). The study in broad terms: Mean age, gender distribution, total cell number and subset yield did not differ between patients and healthy donors. The study compared the TCRB repertoires of sorted circulating CD4+ T cell subsets in recently diagnosed type 1 diabetes patients with those in matched healthy donors. Across all samples, around 100 million sorted cells were examined, and cell number per subset correlated strongly with RNA yield. Whereas all 28 donors provided naive and central memory subsets, regulatory and stem cell-like memory subsets were isolated from just 8 patients and roughly 8 healthy donors. Broad study findings and their caveats: Because small numbers of individuals were included in the HLA sub-analyses, any influence of HLA type on TCRB rearrangement was left unresolved. Because cDNA was sequenced instead of genomic DNA, activated cells with high expression could be over-represented, although the groups did not differ in activation or CD3 levels. Naive, central memory and regulatory TCRB repertoires appeared to be more similar among patients than among healthy donors. PCR may preferentially amplify shorter templates, but because patient and control samples were amplified and corrected together, any resulting skew would affect both groups equally. At VDJ recombination sites, type 1 diabetes patients had fewer insertions and more deleted nucleotides, which implies abnormalities in thymic rearrangement. Type 1 diabetes patients showed a moderate but significant shortening of TCRB CDR3 length in all four CD4+ subsets.

A few counts support this clone. The clone's antigen remains unknown. The input lacks base qualities; no much larger clone sits a single base away. The entire amount of isolated RNA was reverse transcribed using the High Capacity cDNA Reverse Transcription Kit, so the sequenced TCRB transcripts were expressed ones. For stem cell-like memory T cell samples, survey-depth immunoSEQ sequencing was used, averaging about 970,000 total reads per sample. After sorted cells were lysed in RLT buffer, RNA was extracted with DNase-treated RNeasy Micro or Mini kits, with the choice depending on cell number. To prevent cross-contamination, each cell subset was processed individually, whereas patient and healthy donor samples were processed jointly. TCRB sequences were amplified from cDNA with the immunoSEQ multiplex PCR, producing 87-bp fragments spanning the CDR3 region. Sequencing of the amplicons was done on the Illumina HiSeq platform. In the authors' own workflow: PCR bias was computationally corrected using synthetic template baselines, reads within Hamming distance 2 were collapsed, and singletons that could not be merged were discarded. Reads were aligned against IMGT so that V, D and J genes, CDR3 length and insertions or deletions at six rearrangement sites could be assigned. Within each subset, clonotype counts were normalized to sorted cell number, after which true diversity and Gini coefficients were computed with the tcR R package. Repertoire sharing was quantified using the overlap coefficient calculated on TCRB nucleotide sequences. The source is immuneACCESS, and TCRdb retained only in-frame sequences with V and J called. Part of the clones is not carried over; for the studies checked, unresolved V genes explain less than half of this, and the remainder is unexplained. V, J and clone size were drawn from that table, and D and trimming were deduced from the DNA. For this sample the table gives about 110,000 clones, of which less than 40% were detected only once. The ten top clones hold about 0.063% of the sample.

Each donor gave one peripheral blood draw, approximately 110 mL on average, collected into heparinised tubes. A BD FACSAria II was used to sort naive, central memory, regulatory and stem cell-like memory CD4+ T cells with a panel that included CD45RO, CCR7, CD25, CD127, CD95 and CD27. Every sorted population had a purity above 95%. PBMCs were isolated right away by Lymphoprep density gradient centrifugation and were stained directly, without culture. So that batch effects would be minimized, each experiment stained and sorted samples in pairs, pairing one healthy donor with one patient. The CDR3 numbers 15 residues from cysteine through phenylalanine. The entry retains the CDR3 DNA only, 45 bases that are in frame from base 1. Reading the germline V gene (reference sequence) gives CDR1 LNHDA and CDR2 SQIVND. Trimming accounts for 1 base at V and 5 bases at J, while the number of junction bases matched to no gene is 8.

Material: stem cell memory CD4+ T cells from blood. The cell subset or site tag for this specimen amounts to: stem cell-like memory CD4+ T cells. The V and J genes are TRBV19 and TRBJ2-7, and TRBD1 aligns with 7 junction nucleotides. This clonotype originated in a woman in her late teens or twenties in good health. The sequenced DNA: TGTGCCAGTAGTATAGTGGCGACAGGGAGACACGAGCAGTACTTC. This is translated as CASSIVATGRHEQYF.